A single sample gave rise to the 25 T cell receptor beta chains below, sequenced in a study of blood T cell repertoires in COVID-19. The protocol was immunoSEQ multiplex PCR, while the TCRdb copy is restricted to in-frame clones and leaves out a portion. The table lists 250,000 to 400,000 clones, 80% to 90% of them singletons. Sample: PBMCs or T cells enriched from blood (not recorded which). These receptors came from a woman in her 30s who had recovered from COVID-19.

A word on this clone: Compared with germline, one end of the junction differs, possibly owing to a read error. V is TRBV28 and J is TRBJ2-1; perhaps TRBD1 as D (6 bases). The CDR3 length is 12 residues. CDR1 is MDHEN and CDR2 is SYDVKM in the germline V gene. In DNA form, the CDR3 reads TGTGCCAGCAGAAGAGAGACAGGCCCTTCGATCTTC. Translating gives CASRRETGPSIF. The variable domain in full, with the rest retrieved from reference TRBV28 and TRBJ2-1, is DVKVTQSSRYLVKRTGEKVFLECVQDMDHENMFWYRQDPGLGLRLIYFSYDVKMKEKGDIPEGYSVSREKKERFSLILESASTNQTSMYLCASRRETGPSIFGPGTRLTVL.

The sample holds a few counts of this clone. The J gene is TRBJ2-1, the V gene TRBV5-1; D possibly corresponds to TRBD1 (5 bases). V was clipped by 0 bases and J by 8 bases, with 9 bases between them. From germline, CDR1 is SGHRS and CDR2 YFSETQ. The CDR3 has 13 residues. Here the CDR3 DNA reads TGCGCCAGCAGCTTGGCAGGGTGGGATGAGCAGTTCTTC. Translating it yields CASSLAGWDEQFF.

This clone was counted only a few times. This CDR3 is also generated by other DNA sequences in the sample. The chain couples TRBV4-3 to TRBJ1-5; D not certain. The CDR3 extends over 14 amino acids. V was trimmed by 0 bases and J by 4 bases, leaving 7 bases between them. Germline lookup yields CDR1 LGHNA and CDR2 YSLEER. The CDR3 nucleotides read TGCGCCAGCAGCCAAGATTCAGGAAATCAGCCCCAGCATTTT. This sequence encodes CASSQDSGNQPQHF.

The V call is TRBV6-5, the J call TRBJ2-1; D ambiguous. Trimming removed 10 bases at V and 0 bases at J, with 13 bases between. Looked up from germline, CDR1 is MNHEY and CDR2 is SVGAGI. This CDR3 is 14 amino acids long. CDR3 sequence: CATENTFSYNEQFF. CDR3 in DNA: TGTGCCACCGAAAATACTTTCTCCTACAATGAGCAGTTCTTC.

The table lists this clone with many counts. J is TRBJ2-2 and V is TRBV19; D gene ambiguous. V was shortened by 3 bases and J by 2 bases, with 13 bases between the two germline ends. CDR1 and CDR2 (germline): LNHDA, SQIVND (reference sequence). This CDR3 is 16 amino acids long. The CDR3 DNA follows: TGTGCCAGTAGTATCGACCCTAGTCCTAACACCGGGGAGCTGTTTTTT. It specifies CASSIDPSPNTGELFF.

The chain carries TRBV6-5 and TRBJ1-2, with D maybe TRBD1 (5 bases). V shed 6 bases and J shed 4 bases, with 15 bases lying between them. There are 14 residues in the CDR3. Germline V lookup: CDR1 MNHEY, CDR2 SVGAGI. CDR3 in amino acids: CASSSPGGFYGYTF. DNA of the CDR3: TGTGCCAGCAGCTCCCCTGGGGGGTTCTATGGCTACACCTTC.

The rearrangement uses TRBV2 and TRBJ1-2; D gene ambiguous. The V end was cut by 10 bases, the J end by 4 bases, with 13 bases between. Germline lookup yields CDR1 SNHLY and CDR2 FYNNEI. This CDR3 region has 12 residues. The CDR3 spells CAIEDKTYGYTF. The DNA of the CDR3 is TGTGCCATTGAAGACAAGACCTATGGCTACACCTTC.

The gene calls are TRBV10-3 and TRBJ2-7; 7 positions agree with TRBD1. Per the germline V gene, CDR1 is ENHRY and CDR2 is SYGVKD. Losses at the gene ends were 5 bases for V and 6 bases for J; bases not matched to a gene: 4. The CDR3 consists of 12 residues. In nucleotides, the CDR3 is TGTGCCATCAGTTTCGACAGGGCCGAGCAGTACTTC. Translated, it gives CAISFDRAEQYF.

The chain joins TRBV11-1 to TRBJ2-1; D unclear. The V end lost 3 bases, the J end lost 0 bases, and 6 bases lay between the germline ends. Germline V gene sequence: CDR1 SGHAT, CDR2 FQDESV (reference sequence). This CDR3 contains 14 residues. CDR3 DNA: TGTGCCAGCAGCTTTGACACCTCCTACAATGAGCAGTTCTTC. Translation: CASSFDTSYNEQFF.

V gene TRBV6-5 combines with J gene TRBJ1-5; no clear D gene. The V end lost 2 bases, the J end lost 2 bases, and 10 bases lay between the germline ends. This CDR3 comprises 15 residues. Germline V gene sequence: CDR1 MNHEY, CDR2 SVGAGI. Here the CDR3 reads CASSYSGGGNQPQHF. The CDR3 DNA sequence: TGTGCCAGCAGTTACAGCGGAGGAGGCAATCAGCCCCAGCATTTT.

There are a few counts of this clone. The chain is built from TRBV28 and TRBJ2-5, with 7 bases matching TRBD1. The CDR3 contains 15 residues. Germline lookup yields CDR1 MDHEN and CDR2 SYDVKM. The trim removed 8 bases at V and 2 bases at J, leaving 11 bases unmatched. The CDR3 DNA follows: TGTGCCAGCCACTACCTCCGGGACAGACAAGAGACCCAGTACTTC. Its protein is CASHYLRDRQETQYF.

The chain joins TRBV10-1 to TRBJ1-2, with 8 nucleotides matching TRBD1. CDR1 and CDR2 (germline): WNHNN, SYGVQD (reference sequence). The CDR3 extends over 14 amino acids. The junction had 9 bases not matched to a gene; V was cut back by 4 bases and J by 8 bases. The CDR3 bases are TGCGCCAGCAGTGCACTGACAGGGGTAGGAGGCTACACCTTC. It translates to CASSALTGVGGYTF.

The gene calls are TRBV6-6 and TRBJ2-1; D possibly corresponds to TRBD1 (6 bases). V lost 2 bases to trimming and J lost 5 bases, with 7 bases between them. Germline values: CDR1 MNHNY, CDR2 SVGAGI (reference sequence). The CDR3 length is 13 residues. DNA of the CDR3: TGTGCCAGCAGTTACGACAGGCACAATGAGCAGTTCTTC. It yields the protein CASSYDRHNEQFF.

This chain uses TRBV19 with TRBJ1-1; TRBD1 might be the D (5 bases). The CDR3 loop spans 17 amino acids. The ends were cut back, 6 bases at V and 1 base at J, with 21 bases in the middle. Germline V gene data show CDR1 as LNHDA and CDR2 as SQIVND (reference sequence). The CDR3 spells CASSPPRRGRANTEAFF. The CDR3 DNA reads TGTGCCAGTAGCCCCCCTCGGCGGGGGAGGGCGAACACTGAAGCTTTCTTT.

The chain joins TRBV6-1 to TRBJ2-3, with 7 bases aligning to TRBD2. With 2 bases clipped from V and 1 base from J, the junction kept 6 bases outside the gene matches. The CDR3 loop spans 16 amino acids. Germline V gene lookup returns CDR1 MNHNS and CDR2 SASEGT. The chain's CDR3 is CASSERAGERTDTQYF. As DNA, the CDR3 is TGTGCCAGCAGTGAACGGGCGGGGGAGCGCACAGATACGCAGTATTTT.

This clone has a single count. V is TRBV5-4 and J is TRBJ2-5, with 9 bases lining up with TRBD2. Germline V CDR1 and CDR2: SGHNT, YYREEE (reference sequence). The trim removed 0 bases at V and 5 bases at J, leaving 2 bases unmatched. This CDR3 region has 14 residues. The chain's CDR3 is CASSLARGGETQYF. In DNA, the CDR3 is TGTGCCAGCAGCTTGGCGCGGGGGGGGGAGACCCAGTACTTC.

The chain couples TRBV11-2 to TRBJ1-6, with 10 bases identical to TRBD1. The CDR3 extends over 15 amino acids. The germline gives CDR1 SGHAT, CDR2 FQNNGV. The trim removed 6 bases at V and 9 bases at J, leaving 8 bases unmatched. This chain's CDR3 is CASSFRQGAGSPLHF. The CDR3 DNA sequence: TGTGCCAGCAGTTTCCGACAGGGGGCCGGTTCACCCCTCCACTTT.

The rearrangement joins TRBV3-1 (or the pseudogene TRBV3-2) to TRBJ2-5; weak D call: TRBD2 (5 bases). CDR1 and CDR2 from the germline V gene are LGHDT and YNNKEL (reference sequence). The CDR3 sequence is 14 residues long. Trimming pared 4 bases from V and 5 bases from J, leaving 14 bases between. CDR3 nucleotides: TGTGCCAGCAGCCCCTTTACGGGGAGCGAGACCCAGTACTTC. It specifies CASSPFTGSETQYF.

The chain carries TRBV7-9 and TRBJ2-7, with D perhaps TRBD2 (6 bases). V shed 3 bases and J shed 5 bases, with 14 bases lying between them. Germline CDR1 and CDR2: SEHNR and FQNEAQ (reference sequence). The CDR3 has 14 residues. The CDR3 bases are TGTGCCAGCAGCTTGGGGACTGGAAGCCACGAGCAGTACTTC. Translation gives CASSLGTGSHEQYF.

This clone appeared a single time. The J gene is TRBJ1-1, the V gene TRBV6-5, with D possibly being TRBD1 (6 bases). This CDR3 contains 14 residues. Trimming left V 7 bases short and J 1 base short, with 13 bases between. The V gene's germline CDR1 is MNHEY and CDR2 SVGAGI. The CDR3 here is CASKIRTENTEAFF. CDR3 DNA: TGTGCCAGCAAAATCCGGACAGAGAACACTGAAGCTTTCTTT.

The J gene is TRBJ2-7, the V gene TRBV7-2, with 8 bases lining up with TRBD2. This CDR3 contains 17 residues. Trimming at V came to 1 base and at J to 3 bases, leaving 11 bases not matched to a gene. In germline, CDR1 is SGHTA, CDR2 FQGNSA. This chain's CDR3 is CASSLELSSGGGYEQYF. The CDR3 DNA reads as TGTGCCAGCAGCTTAGAGTTATCGAGCGGGGGCGGCTACGAGCAGTACTTC.

The rearrangement joins TRBV18 to TRBJ2-7; the D gene is possibly TRBD1 (5 bases). V lost 6 bases to trimming and J lost 0 bases, with 9 bases between them. The CDR3 contains 13 residues. Looked up from germline, CDR1 is KGHSH and CDR2 is LQKENI. The CDR3 reads CASSRTSSYEQYF. The CDR3 DNA reads TGTGCCAGCTCCCGGACAAGCTCCTACGAGCAGTACTTC.

As to this clone: This CDR3 is also generated by other DNA sequences in the sample. The genes are TRBV29-1 and TRBJ2-7; no clear D. Trimming removed 4 bases at V and 0 bases at J, with 4 bases between. Germline-derived CDR1 and CDR2 are SQVTM and ANQGSEA. The CDR3 runs 11 residues. CDR3 loop: CSVVSSYEQYF. The CDR3 DNA reads as TGCAGCGTTGTCAGCTCCTACGAGCAGTACTTC.

V gene TRBV7-9 combines with J gene TRBJ1-1, with a tentative D call TRBD1 (5 bases). Germline lookup yields CDR1 SEHNR and CDR2 FQNEAQ (reference sequence). Trimming shortened V by 11 bases and J by 2 bases, and 12 bases separated the two germline ends. CDR3 length equals 12 residues. This CDR3 is CAPQAVNTEAFF. The CDR3 bases are TGTGCCCCACAGGCCGTTAACACTGAAGCTTTCTTT.

The chain has TRBV24-1 and TRBJ2-7, with D possibly matching TRBD2 (6 bases). Looked up from germline, CDR1 is KGHDR and CDR2 is SFDVKD. Trimming removed 3 bases from V and 5 bases from J, with 16 bases in between. CDR3 size: 15 residues. This CDR3 reads CATSDGAEGSHEQYF. Here the CDR3 DNA reads TGTGCCACCAGTGATGGGGCGGAGGGTTCCCACGAGCAGTACTTC.